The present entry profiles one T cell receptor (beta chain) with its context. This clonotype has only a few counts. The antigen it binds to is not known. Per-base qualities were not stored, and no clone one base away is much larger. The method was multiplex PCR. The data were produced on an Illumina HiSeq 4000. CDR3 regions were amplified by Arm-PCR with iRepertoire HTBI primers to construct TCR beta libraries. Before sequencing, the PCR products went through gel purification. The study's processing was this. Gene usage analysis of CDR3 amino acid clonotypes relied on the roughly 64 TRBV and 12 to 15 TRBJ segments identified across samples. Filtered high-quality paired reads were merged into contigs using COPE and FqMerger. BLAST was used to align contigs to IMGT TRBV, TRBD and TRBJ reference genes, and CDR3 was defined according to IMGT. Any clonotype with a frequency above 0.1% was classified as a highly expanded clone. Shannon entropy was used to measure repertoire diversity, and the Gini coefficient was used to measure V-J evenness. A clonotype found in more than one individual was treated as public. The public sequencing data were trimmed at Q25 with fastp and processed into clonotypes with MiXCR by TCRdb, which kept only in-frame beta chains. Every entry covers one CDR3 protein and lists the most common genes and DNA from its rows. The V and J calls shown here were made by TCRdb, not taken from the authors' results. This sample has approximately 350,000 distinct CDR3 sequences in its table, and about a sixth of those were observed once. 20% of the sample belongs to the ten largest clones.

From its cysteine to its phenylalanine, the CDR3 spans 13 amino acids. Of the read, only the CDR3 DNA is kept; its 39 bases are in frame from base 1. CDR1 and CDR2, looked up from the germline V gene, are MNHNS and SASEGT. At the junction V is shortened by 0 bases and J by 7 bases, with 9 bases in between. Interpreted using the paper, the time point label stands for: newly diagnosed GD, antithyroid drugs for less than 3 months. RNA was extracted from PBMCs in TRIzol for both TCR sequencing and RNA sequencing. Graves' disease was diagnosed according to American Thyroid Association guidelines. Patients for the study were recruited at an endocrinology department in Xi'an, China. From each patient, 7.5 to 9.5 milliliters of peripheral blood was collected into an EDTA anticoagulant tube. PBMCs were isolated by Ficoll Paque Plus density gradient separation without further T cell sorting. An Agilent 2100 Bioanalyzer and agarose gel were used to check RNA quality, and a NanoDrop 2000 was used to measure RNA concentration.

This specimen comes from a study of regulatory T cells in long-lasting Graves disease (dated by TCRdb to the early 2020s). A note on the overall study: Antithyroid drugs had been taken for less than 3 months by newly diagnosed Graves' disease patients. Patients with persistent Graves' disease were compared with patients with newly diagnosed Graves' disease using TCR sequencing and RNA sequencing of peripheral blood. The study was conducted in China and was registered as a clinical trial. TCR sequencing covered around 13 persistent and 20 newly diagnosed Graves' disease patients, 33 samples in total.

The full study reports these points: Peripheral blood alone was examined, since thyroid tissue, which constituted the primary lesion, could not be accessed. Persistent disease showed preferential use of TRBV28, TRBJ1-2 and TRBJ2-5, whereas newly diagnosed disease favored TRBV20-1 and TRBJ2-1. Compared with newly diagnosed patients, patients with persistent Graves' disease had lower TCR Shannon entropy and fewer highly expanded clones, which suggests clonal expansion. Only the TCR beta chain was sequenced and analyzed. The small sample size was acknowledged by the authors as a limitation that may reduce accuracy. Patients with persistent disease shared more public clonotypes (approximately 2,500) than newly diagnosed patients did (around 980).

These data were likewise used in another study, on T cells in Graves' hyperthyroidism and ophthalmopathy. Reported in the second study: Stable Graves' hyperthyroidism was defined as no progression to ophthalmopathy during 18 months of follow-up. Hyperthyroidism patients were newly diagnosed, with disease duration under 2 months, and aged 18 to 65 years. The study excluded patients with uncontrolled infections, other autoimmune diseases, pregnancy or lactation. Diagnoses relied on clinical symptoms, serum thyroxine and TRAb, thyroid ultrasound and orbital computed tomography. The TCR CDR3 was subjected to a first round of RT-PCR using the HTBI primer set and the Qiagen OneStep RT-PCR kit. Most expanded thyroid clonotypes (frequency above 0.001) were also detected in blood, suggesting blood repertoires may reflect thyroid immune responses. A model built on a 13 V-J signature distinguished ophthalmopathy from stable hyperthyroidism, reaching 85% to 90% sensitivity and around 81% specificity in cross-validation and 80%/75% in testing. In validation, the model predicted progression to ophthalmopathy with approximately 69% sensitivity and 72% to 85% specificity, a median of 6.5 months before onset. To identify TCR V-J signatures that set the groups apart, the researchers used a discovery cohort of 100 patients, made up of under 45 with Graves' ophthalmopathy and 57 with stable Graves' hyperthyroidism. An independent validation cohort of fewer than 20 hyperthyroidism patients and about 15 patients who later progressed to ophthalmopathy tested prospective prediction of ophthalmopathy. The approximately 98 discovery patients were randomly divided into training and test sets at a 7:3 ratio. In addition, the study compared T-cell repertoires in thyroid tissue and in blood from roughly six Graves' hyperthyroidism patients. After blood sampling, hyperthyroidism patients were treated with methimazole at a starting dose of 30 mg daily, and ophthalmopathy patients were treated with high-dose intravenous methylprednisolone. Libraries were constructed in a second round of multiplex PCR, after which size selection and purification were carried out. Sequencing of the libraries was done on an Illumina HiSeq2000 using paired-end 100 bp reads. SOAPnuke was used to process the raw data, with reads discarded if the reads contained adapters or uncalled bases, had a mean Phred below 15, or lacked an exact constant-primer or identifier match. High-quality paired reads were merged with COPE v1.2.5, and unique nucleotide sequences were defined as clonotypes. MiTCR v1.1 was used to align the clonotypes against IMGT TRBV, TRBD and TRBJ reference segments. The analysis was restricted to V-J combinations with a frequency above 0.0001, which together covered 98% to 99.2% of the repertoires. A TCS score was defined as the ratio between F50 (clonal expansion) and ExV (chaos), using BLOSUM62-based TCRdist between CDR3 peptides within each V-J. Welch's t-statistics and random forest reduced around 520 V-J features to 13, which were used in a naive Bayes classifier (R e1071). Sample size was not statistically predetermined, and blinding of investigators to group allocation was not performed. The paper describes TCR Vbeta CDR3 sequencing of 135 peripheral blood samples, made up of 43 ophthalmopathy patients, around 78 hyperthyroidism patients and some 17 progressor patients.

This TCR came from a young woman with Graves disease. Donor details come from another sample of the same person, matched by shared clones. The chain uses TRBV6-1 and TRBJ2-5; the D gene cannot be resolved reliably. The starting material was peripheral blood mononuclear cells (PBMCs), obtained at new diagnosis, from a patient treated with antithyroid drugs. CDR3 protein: CASSEANGGTQYF. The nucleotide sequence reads TGTGCCAGCAGTGAAGCCAACGGCGGGACCCAGTACTTC.